Below, 26 T cell receptor beta chains from the same sample are listed, as sequenced in a study of response to subunit inactivated influenza vaccine. TCRdb analysed the RT-PCR reads with MiXCR anew, one entry per CDR3 protein. The profile shows under 950,000 distinct CDR3 sequences, 21% of them singletons. The sequenced sample was PBMCs from blood, obtained 5 days after vaccination. The receptors derive from a man aged 50 or older who received an inactivated influenza vaccine.

This clonotype came up a few times. V is TRBV6-5 and J is TRBJ2-7, with 7 bases matching TRBD2. The CDR3 is 12 amino acids. The V and J ends lost 1 base and 7 bases, in that order; junction bases with no gene match: 1. The germline V gene has CDR1 MNHEY and CDR2 SVGAGI. CDR3 coding DNA: TGTGCCAGCAGTTACTTGGGGGGGGAGCAGTACTTC. Translated, it gives CASSYLGGEQYF.

The chain joins TRBV6-5 to TRBJ2-3, with 13 positions matching TRBD2. After removal of 4 bases from V and 4 bases from J, the junction contained 8 bases not matched to a gene. There are 17 residues in the CDR3. Per the germline V gene, CDR1 is MNHEY and CDR2 is SVGAGI. CDR3 residues: CASSSPRLAGGPDTQYF. In nucleotides, the CDR3 is TGTGCCAGCAGTTCCCCTAGACTAGCGGGAGGTCCAGATACGCAGTATTTT.

In its sample, this clonotype was seen a few times. The chain combines TRBV7-9 with TRBJ2-7; no reliable D call. From germline, CDR1 is SEHNR and CDR2 FQNEAQ (reference sequence). The V and J ends lost 3 bases and 4 bases respectively, with 16 bases between them. The CDR3 is made up of 15 amino acids. DNA for the CDR3: TGTGCCAGCAGCTTGGGTCTTTCTACTCTTTACGAGCAGTACTTC. This translates into CASSLGLSTLYEQYF.

The chain employs TRBV28 and TRBJ1-2; unclear D gene. Looked up from germline, CDR1 is MDHEN and CDR2 is SYDVKM. V lost 5 bases and J 8 bases, leaving 15 bases between the germline ends. CDR3 length: 13 residues. The CDR3 DNA reads TGTGCCAGCAGTGTCAGGACCCTCTGGGGCTACACCTTC. Its protein product is CASSVRTLWGYTF.

This clonotype has just a few counts. V is TRBV20-1 and J is TRBJ1-5; 9 nucleotides align to TRBD1. The trim removed 7 bases at V and 2 bases at J, leaving 3 bases unmatched. This CDR3 spans 13 amino acids. Germline CDR1 DFQATT, CDR2 SNEGSKA (reference sequence). The CDR3 nucleotides read TGCAGTGGAACAGGGGGCGGCAATCAGCCCCAGCATTTT. Residues: CSGTGGGNQPQHF.

This clonotype was found once. V and J are TRBV29-1 and TRBJ1-2, with 8 bases that match TRBD1. Germline V gives CDR1 SQVTM, CDR2 ANQGSEA. J gave up 5 bases and V 3 bases, and 11 bases lay outside the gene matches. The CDR3 is 15 residues long. The CDR3 region is CSVDGSGGRGYGYTF. CDR3 nucleotide sequence: TGCAGCGTTGACGGATCAGGGGGCAGGGGGTATGGCTACACCTTC.

The J gene is TRBJ1-4, the V gene TRBV29-1, with 7 bases fitting TRBD1. The CDR3 runs to 12 residues. V trimming: 7 bases; J trimming: 2 bases; junction bases outside the gene matches: 1. Germline V gives CDR1 SQVTM, CDR2 ANQGSEA. CDR3: CSAGQTNEKLFF. The CDR3 DNA sequence: TGCAGCGCGGGACAGACTAATGAAAAACTGTTTTTT.

This clonotype has only a few counts. The CDR3 region is CSVGGDTQYF. DNA for the CDR3: TGCAGCGTGGGGGGAGATACGCAGTATTTT. V is TRBV29-1 and J is TRBJ2-3; D is perhaps TRBD2 (6 bases). The ends were cut back, 6 bases at V and 5 bases at J, with 6 bases in the middle. This CDR3 region has 10 residues. Germline loops: CDR1 SQVTM, CDR2 ANQGSEA.

The V call is TRBV20-1, the J call TRBJ2-4; no reliable D call. The V and J ends lost 5 bases and 0 bases respectively, with 8 bases between them. The CDR3 is 13 amino acids. CDR1 is DFQATT and CDR2 is SNEGSKA in the germline V gene (reference sequence). CDR3 nucleotide sequence: TGCAGTGCTGCTCACAAAGCCAAAAACATTCAGTACTTC. Translating gives CSAAHKAKNIQYF.

In this sample, this clonotype turned up many times. This chain's CDR3 is CASRRDRSNSPLHF. The CDR3 nucleotides are TGTGCCAGCAGAAGAGACAGAAGTAATTCACCCCTCCACTTT. V is TRBV12-3 or TRBV12-4 and J is TRBJ1-6; D perhaps matches TRBD1 (5 bases). The CDR3 runs to 14 residues. With 6 bases removed from V and 6 bases from J, the gap between germline ends came to 12 bases.

The V gene is TRBV20-1, the J gene TRBJ1-6; 7 nucleotides match TRBD1. Germline V gives CDR1 DFQATT, CDR2 SNEGSKA (reference sequence). Trimming cost V 4 bases and J 5 bases; bases outside gene matches: 11. The CDR3 has 16 residues. The chain's CDR3 is CSANDRAGADNSPLHF. CDR3 in DNA: TGCAGTGCTAACGACAGGGCAGGGGCGGATAATTCACCCCTCCACTTT.

V usage is TRBV5-1 and J usage is TRBJ2-5; TRBD1 matches 7 bases. Germline V gene sequence: CDR1 SGHRS, CDR2 YFSETQ. The CDR3 extends over 15 amino acids. V lost 1 base, J lost 5 bases, and 8 bases stayed unmatched. The CDR3 nucleotides are TGCGCCAGCAGCTTGCATGGCAGGGGGAAGGAGACCCAGTACTTC. This translates into CASSLHGRGKETQYF.

In this sample, this clonotype turned up once. This chain uses TRBV6-4 with TRBJ2-7; tentatively, D is TRBD2 (5 bases). V gave up 1 base and J gave up 0 bases, with 10 bases separating them. The germline gives CDR1 MRHNA, CDR2 SNTAGT. This CDR3 is 15 amino acids long. The CDR3 reads CASSDLAGGSYEQYF. Written as DNA, the CDR3 is TGTGCCAGCAGTGACTTGGCAGGAGGCTCCTACGAGCAGTACTTC.

This clonotype was seen ten or more times. The junction differs from germline at one of its ends, possibly a read error. This chain uses TRBV7-7 with TRBJ2-7; perhaps TRBD2 as D (7 bases). The V gene's germline CDR1 is SSHAT and CDR2 FNYEAQ (reference sequence). The length of the CDR3 is 15 residues. This CDR3 is CASSEQRGGGYEQYF. The CDR3 DNA sequence: TGTGCTAGCAGCGAGCAAAGGGGGGGCGGATACGAGCAGTACTTC. Looking up the rest from reference TRBV7-7 and TRBJ2-7 gives the full variable domain: GAGVSQSPRYKVTKRGQDVTLRCDPISSHATLYWYQQALGQGPEFLTYFNYEAQPDKSGLPSDRFSAERPEGSISTLTIQRTEQRDSAMYRCASSEQRGGGYEQYFGPGTRLTVT.

This clonotype was observed a handful of times. The genes are TRBV5-1 and TRBJ1-3; D remains unclear. Trimming took off 0 bases at V and 0 bases at J, with 7 bases between the two ends. The CDR3 is 15 amino acids. CDR1 SGHRS and CDR2 YFSETQ come from the germline V gene. This chain's CDR3 is CASSLEDYSGNTIYF. DNA of the CDR3: TGCGCCAGCAGCTTGGAGGACTACTCTGGAAACACCATATATTTT.

The chain uses TRBV20-1 and TRBJ2-7; 11 nucleotides align to TRBD2. CDR1 DFQATT and CDR2 SNEGSKA come from the germline V gene (reference sequence). J lost 3 bases, V lost 3 bases, and 10 bases had no gene match. The CDR3 loop spans 16 amino acids. CDR3 in amino acids: CSARTFSGGAFYEQYF. In DNA form, the CDR3 reads TGCAGTGCTAGGACCTTTAGCGGGGGGGCCTTCTACGAGCAGTACTTC.

This clonotype was recorded a few times. V is TRBV12-3 or TRBV12-4 and J is TRBJ1-6; D might be TRBD1 (6 bases). The length of the CDR3 is 14 residues. V lost 6 bases, J lost 8 bases, and 14 bases lay in between. This CDR3 reads CASSRRGLDSPLHF. The CDR3 DNA reads as TGTGCCAGCAGCCGAAGGGGGTTGGATTCACCCCTCCACTTT.

This clonotype was recorded a few times. The rearrangement links TRBV20-1 to TRBJ2-7, with D uncertain. Between the trimmed V and J ends, which lost 4 bases and 0 bases, there was a span of 10 bases. CDR3 length equals 13 residues. Germline CDR1 DFQATT, CDR2 SNEGSKA (reference sequence). The chain's CDR3 is CSAKLYSSYEQYF. The CDR3 DNA is TGCAGTGCTAAGCTTTACAGCTCCTACGAGCAGTACTTC.

This clonotype has just a few counts. CDR3 sequence reads: CSAAPSYNEQFF. The CDR3 DNA follows: TGCAGCGCCGCCCCCTCCTACAATGAGCAGTTCTTC. The chain recombines TRBV29-1 with TRBJ2-1; D is uncertain. Deletions cut 7 bases from V and 0 bases from J, with 7 bases between. Germline CDR1 SQVTM, CDR2 ANQGSEA. This CDR3 contains 12 residues.

The chain uses TRBV20-1 and TRBJ2-7; TRBD2 matches 8 bases. This CDR3 spans 17 amino acids. V shed 6 bases and J 4 bases; nucleotides not matched to a gene: 20. Germline values: CDR1 DFQATT, CDR2 SNEGSKA (reference sequence). The CDR3 region has the DNA TGCAGTGCCCCAAAACCCGGACTAGCAGGATCGGGGTACGAGCAGTACTTC. Protein: CSAPKPGLAGSGYEQYF.

This clonotype was counted only a few times. The gene calls are TRBV11-2 and TRBJ2-2; TRBD2 agrees at 10 bases. CDR3 size: 15 residues. Germline V gives CDR1 SGHAT, CDR2 FQNNGV. V shed 5 bases, J shed 4 bases, and the junction held 4 bases outside the gene matches. CDR3: CASSTGTSATGELFF. The CDR3 DNA sequence: TGTGCCAGCAGCACCGGGACTAGCGCCACCGGGGAGCTGTTTTTT.

This clonotype has a handful of counts. The rearrangement uses TRBV12-3 or TRBV12-4 and TRBJ2-3, with 8 positions matching TRBD2. This CDR3 is 14 amino acids long. V gave up 8 bases and J gave up 2 bases; unmatched junction bases: 6. In DNA form, the CDR3 reads TGTGCCAGCGTAGCGGGACAAACCACAGATACGCAGTATTTT. Translated: CASVAGQTTDTQYF.

This clonotype turned up a few times. This rearrangement joins TRBV20-1 to TRBJ1-6; a weak D match, TRBD1 (5 bases). The V end lost 0 bases, the J end lost 2 bases, and 11 bases lay between the germline ends. The CDR3 spans 16 residues. Per the germline V gene, CDR1 is DFQATT and CDR2 is SNEGSKA (reference sequence). CDR3 in amino acids: CSARDIQATYNSPLHF. The CDR3 DNA reads TGCAGTGCTAGAGATATACAGGCCACCTATAATTCACCCCTCCACTTT.

The rearrangement uses TRBV9 and TRBJ1-1; 7 nucleotides line up with TRBD1. Germline trimming cut 0 bases from V and 9 bases from J; bases unmatched to any gene: 8. Germline lookup yields CDR1 SGDLS and CDR2 YYNGEE. The CDR3 has 14 amino acids. CDR3 sequence (DNA): TGTGCCAGCAGCGTAGGTAAAGGGGGCGAGAAAGCTTTCTTT. This translates into CASSVGKGGEKAFF.

This clonotype was recorded a few times. J is TRBJ2-7 and V is TRBV24-1; 9 bases map to TRBD1. J lost 3 bases, V lost 2 bases, and 13 bases had no gene match. Germline loops: CDR1 KGHDR, CDR2 SFDVKD. The CDR3 loop spans 18 amino acids. The CDR3 bases are TGTGCCACCAGTGATTCTGGGACAGGGTTGACTTCCTTCTACGAGCAGTACTTC. It specifies CATSDSGTGLTSFYEQYF.

This clonotype was picked up a small number of times. J is TRBJ1-1 and V is TRBV29-1; no clear D gene. The CDR3 extends over 13 amino acids. V lost 7 bases to trimming and J lost 0 bases, with 12 bases between them. In germline, CDR1 is SQVTM, CDR2 ANQGSEA. The CDR3 DNA reads as TGCAGCGCTGAGACCACCATGAACACTGAAGCTTTCTTT. This codes for CSAETTMNTEAFF.